This T cell receptor beta chain was identified during a study of cytomegalovirus exposure and HLA in healthy donors. For this clone: Antigen specificity is unknown.

Regarding the study as a whole: As immune exposure information, only CMV serostatus was available. In a later analysis, at a false discovery rate of 0.05, 15,000 to 20,000 TCR beta sequences matched HLA alleles. When analyzed later, a missense DCLRE1C variant was found to be linked to TCR beta V- and J-gene trimming.

Vbeta (60) and Jbeta (13) primers were used in the PCR. The method was immunoSEQ multiplex PCR; TCRdb's version includes in-frame clones alone and lacks a portion of them. Here the sample spans 150,000 to 200,000 clones, roughly four fifths being singletons. V lost 0 bases and J lost 6; bases outside the gene matches: 7. The CDR3 runs 16 residues. The germline CDR1 and CDR2 sequences are MGHDK and SYGVNS. Input material: PBMCs. This chain connects TRBV25-1 to TRBJ2-5, with 10 positions matching TRBD2. The origin of this receptor is a woman in her thirties or forties in good health and CMV-seronegative. CDR3 in DNA: TGTGCCAGCAGTGAATATCCTAGCGGGAGTAGGAAGACCCAGTACTTC. Translated: CASSEYPSGSRKTQYF.